This T cell receptor beta chain was profiled in a study of CD8 T cells in ankylosing spondylitis. Each CDR3 protein is one row after TCRdb ran MiXCR on the 5' RACE reads. Counted here are under 300,000 distinct CDR3 sequences, about 10% occurring once; the ten biggest clones make up roughly 6.8%. The CDR3 is 14 residues long. Germline loops: CDR1 ENHRY, CDR2 SYGVKD. The V and J ends lost 8 bases and 2 bases respectively, with 15 bases between them. The table lists this clonotype with many counts. This sequence originates from a male donor with ankylosing spondylitis or in good health (not recorded which). The sequenced material came from blood, either unsorted or a sorted T cell fraction (not recorded which). This sequence joins TRBV10-3 and TRBJ1-2; D call uncertain. The CDR3 region is CAIFPGPGNYGYTF. For the CDR3, the DNA is TGTGCCATCTTCCCGGGTCCGGGAAACTATGGCTACACCTTC.